A selection of T cell receptor beta chains follows, all from one sample in a study of blood T cell repertoires in COVID-19. The table came from immunoSEQ multiplex PCR; TCRdb's copy has only in-frame clones and leaves some out. The repertoire includes a few hundred thousand clones, around 86% of them detected once, and around 4.5% sits in the top ten. Specimen: peripheral blood. The receptors derive from a man in his forties or fifties with acute or convalescent COVID-19. Each CDR3 is given with its conserved first and last residue. The D gene is left open where the match is weak. Only some rows state a clone size, as once, few, many or a class for expanded clones.

j_call v_call clone_size d_call cdr3_nt cdr3_aa
TRBJ1-4 TRBV2 . . TGTGCCAGCAGCCTGAATGAAAAACTGTTTTTT CASSLNEKLFF
TRBJ2-7 TRBV5-1 . TRBD1 TGCGCCAGCAGCGACAGGGGGTACGAGCAGTACTTC CASSDRGYEQYF
TRBJ1-1 TRBV6-5 . TRBD1 TGTGCCAGCAGGGGACAGGTAAGGACTGAAGCTTTCTTT CASRGQVRTEAFF
TRBJ1-5 TRBV19 once . TGTGCCAGTAGTATCAGGGATAGCAATCAGCCCCAGCATTTT CASSIRDSNQPQHF
TRBJ2-5 TRBV6-1 . TRBD1 TGTGCCAGCAGTGAACAGACAGGGGGCCCCAAGGCCCAGTACTTC CASSEQTGGPKAQYF
TRBJ1-2 TRBV3-1/TRBV3-2 once TRBD1 TGTGCCAGCAGCCCCCCTGGGACAGGGGCTGAAGGCTACACCTTC CASSPPGTGAEGYTF
TRBJ1-2 TRBV2 few . TGTGCCAGCAGAGAGGAACTCTCGGGCTATGGCTACACCTTC CASREELSGYGYTF
TRBJ1-3 TRBV7-9 . TRBD1 TGTGCCAGCAGCCCTGACAGGGGAGTAGGAAACACCATATATTTT CASSPDRGVGNTIYF
TRBJ1-5 TRBV27 . TRBD1 TGTGCCAGCAGTTTAAGACCAGGGGGCAAAGGTCTCGTCAACAATCAGCCCCAGCATTTT CASSLRPGGKGLVNNQPQHF
TRBJ1-6 TRBV7-2 once . TGTGCCAGCAGCTTTGTAAATTCACCCCTCCACTTT CASSFVNSPLHF
TRBJ1-5 TRBV7-9 . . TGTGCCAGCAGCCTAGTTGGAGCCGGGACACCCGATAGCAATCAGCCCCAGCATTTT CASSLVGAGTPDSNQPQHF
TRBJ1-5 TRBV10-3 . . TGTGCCATCAGTCCCGCGGGGGATGGAGGTCAGCCCCAGCATTTT CAISPAGDGGQPQHF
TRBJ2-5 TRBV6-6 . TRBD2 TGTGCCAGCAGTAGAGCGGGGGGACAGACCCAGTACTTC CASSRAGGQTQYF
TRBJ1-6 TRBV18 . . TGTGCCAGCTCAGCCCGGACAGAGTATAATTCACCCCTCCACTTT CASSARTEYNSPLHF
TRBJ1-5 TRBV2 . TRBD1 TGTGCCAGCAGTCTACAGGGGGCCAATCAGCCCCAGCATTTT CASSLQGANQPQHF
TRBJ2-7 TRBV7-2 . TRBD1 TGTGCCAGCAGCAGACAGGGGCCAACCTACGAGCAGTACTTC CASSRQGPTYEQYF